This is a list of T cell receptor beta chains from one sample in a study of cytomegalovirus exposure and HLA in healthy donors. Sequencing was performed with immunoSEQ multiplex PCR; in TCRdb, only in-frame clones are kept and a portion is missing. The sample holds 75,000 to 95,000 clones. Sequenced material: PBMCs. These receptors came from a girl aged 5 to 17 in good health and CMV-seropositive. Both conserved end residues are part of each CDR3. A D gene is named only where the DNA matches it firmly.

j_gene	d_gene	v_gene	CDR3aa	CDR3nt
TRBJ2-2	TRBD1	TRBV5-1	CASSFYRGTGELFF	TGCGCCAGCAGCTTTTACAGGGGCACCGGGGAGCTGTTTTTT
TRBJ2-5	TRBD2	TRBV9	CASSLRRGLAGETQYF	TGTGCCAGCAGCTTACGGAGGGGACTAGCGGGTGAGACCCAGTACTTC
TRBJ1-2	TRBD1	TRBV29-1	CSVRGRGNYGYTF	TGCAGCGTGAGGGGCAGGGGGAATTATGGCTACACCTTC
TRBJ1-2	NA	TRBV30	CAWNPGEGYGYTF	TGTGCCTGGAACCCAGGGGAGGGCTATGGCTACACCTTC
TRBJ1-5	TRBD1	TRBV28	CASSFVQGASNQPQHF	TGTGCCAGCAGTTTCGTTCAGGGGGCTAGCAATCAGCCCCAGCATTTT
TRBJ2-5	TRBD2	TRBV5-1	CASRGGWLAGDQETQYF	TGCGCCAGCAGGGGTGGATGGCTAGCGGGGGATCAAGAGACCCAGTACTTC
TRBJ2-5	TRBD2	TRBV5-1	CASSHGTSGVQETQYF	TGCGCCAGCAGCCACGGGACTAGCGGGGTCCAAGAGACCCAGTACTTC
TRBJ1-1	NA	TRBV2	CASGRADTEAFF	TGTGCCAGCGGCAGGGCTGACACTGAAGCTTTCTTT
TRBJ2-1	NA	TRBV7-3	CASSARVGSSLNEQFF	TGTGCCAGCAGCGCGCGGGTGGGGAGCTCTCTCAATGAGCAGTTCTTC
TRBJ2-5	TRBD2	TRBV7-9	CASSTGLPQETQYF	TGTGCCAGCAGCACGGGACTACCCCAAGAGACCCAGTACTTC
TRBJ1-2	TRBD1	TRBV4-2	CASSQTGTGGFKDGYTF	TGTGCCAGCAGCCAAACCGGGACAGGGGGCTTCAAGGATGGCTACACCTTC
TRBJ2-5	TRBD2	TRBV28	CASSSLAGGRKETQYF	TGTGCCAGCAGTTCTTTAGCGGGGGGGCGCAAAGAGACCCAGTACTTC
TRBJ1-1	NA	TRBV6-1	CASIVEGTEAFF	TGTGCCAGCATCGTGGAGGGCACTGAAGCTTTCTTT
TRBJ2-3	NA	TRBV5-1	CASSQGTTTDTQYF	TGCGCCAGCAGCCAGGGGACGACCACAGATACGCAGTATTTT
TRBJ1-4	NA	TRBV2	CASGGLLNEKLFF	TGTGCCAGCGGAGGATTGCTGAATGAAAAACTGTTTTTT
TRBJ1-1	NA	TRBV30	CAWGVGVNTEAFF	TGTGCCTGGGGGGTCGGGGTGAACACTGAAGCTTTCTTT
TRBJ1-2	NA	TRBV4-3	CASSQDMRGDGYTF	TGCGCCAGCAGCCAAGATATGCGCGGAGATGGCTACACCTTC
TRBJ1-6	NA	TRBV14	CASSPGPTVNSPLHF	TGTGCCAGCAGCCCAGGGCCTACAGTTAATTCACCCCTCCACTTT
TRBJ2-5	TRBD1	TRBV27	CASSPDRNLGEETQYF	TGTGCCAGCAGTCCGGACAGGAACCTGGGAGAAGAGACCCAGTACTTC
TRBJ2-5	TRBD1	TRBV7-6	CASSFPKPTGEETQYF	TGTGCCAGCAGCTTCCCTAAACCGACAGGGGAGGAGACCCAGTACTTC
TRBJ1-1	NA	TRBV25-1	CASSESSGDTEAFF	TGTGCCAGCAGTGAAAGCTCCGGGGACACTGAAGCTTTCTTT
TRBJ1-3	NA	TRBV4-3	CASSQDQGESGNTIYF	TGCGCCAGCAGCCAAGATCAGGGCGAATCTGGAAACACCATATATTTT
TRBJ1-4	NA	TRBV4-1	CASSQVPTAGEKLFF	TGCGCCAGCAGCCAAGTTCCCACAGCCGGTGAAAAACTGTTTTTT
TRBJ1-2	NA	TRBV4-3	CASSQELGRPVYGYTF	TGCGCCAGCAGCCAAGAGTTGGGGAGACCGGTCTATGGCTACACCTTC
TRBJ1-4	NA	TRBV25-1	CASSGHLGVDEKLFF	TGTGCCAGCAGTGGTCATCTCGGGGTGGATGAAAAACTGTTTTTT
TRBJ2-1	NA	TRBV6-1	CASSEGGPPKDEQFF	TGTGCCAGCAGTGAAGGGGGCCCACCTAAGGATGAGCAGTTCTTC
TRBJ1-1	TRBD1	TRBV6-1	CASSVQGAATEAFF	TGTGCCAGCAGTGTCCAGGGGGCGGCCACTGAAGCTTTCTTT
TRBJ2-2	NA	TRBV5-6	CASSPVTGELFF	TGTGCCAGCAGCCCCGTCACCGGGGAGCTGTTTTTT
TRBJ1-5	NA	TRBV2	CASSECSYSNQPQHF	TGTGCCAGCAGTGAATGTAGTTATAGCAATCAGCCCCAGCATTTT
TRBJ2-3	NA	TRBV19	CASSKTSSTDTQYF	TGTGCCAGTAGTAAAACTAGCAGCACAGATACGCAGTATTTT
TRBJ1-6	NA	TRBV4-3	CASSQVTGQSPLHF	TGCGCCAGCAGCCAAGTAACAGGGCAATCACCCCTCCACTTT
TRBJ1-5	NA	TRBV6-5	CASRRSNNQPQHF	TGTGCCAGCAGGAGGTCTAACAATCAGCCCCAGCATTTT
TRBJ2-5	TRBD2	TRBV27	CASSRLAGLQETQYF	TGTGCCAGCAGTAGACTAGCGGGGCTGCAAGAGACCCAGTACTTC
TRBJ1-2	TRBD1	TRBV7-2	CASSGRGEGYGYTF	TGTGCCAGCAGCGGCAGGGGGGAAGGCTATGGCTACACCTTC
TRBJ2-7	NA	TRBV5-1	CASSLNSYPLNTYEQYF	TGCGCCAGCAGCTTGAACTCGTACCCCCTTAATACCTACGAGCAGTACTTC
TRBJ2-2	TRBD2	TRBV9	CASSARTSGLTGELFF	TGTGCCAGCAGCGCCCGGACTAGTGGGCTCACCGGGGAGCTGTTTTTT
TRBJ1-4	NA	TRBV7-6	CASSLMSSTNEKLFF	TGTGCCAGCAGCTTAATGAGTTCAACTAATGAAAAACTGTTTTTT
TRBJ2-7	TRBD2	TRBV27	CASSLTAGGPYEQYF	TGTGCCAGCAGTCTCACAGCGGGGGGTCCCTACGAGCAGTACTTC
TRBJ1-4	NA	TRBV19	CASKEGGTNEKLFF	TGTGCCAGTAAAGAAGGCGGGACTAATGAAAAACTGTTTTTT
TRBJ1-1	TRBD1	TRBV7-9	CASKQGASEAFF	TGTGCCAGCAAGCAGGGGGCCTCTGAAGCTTTCTTT
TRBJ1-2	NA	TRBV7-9	CASSFPGSQNYGYTF	TGTGCCAGCAGCTTCCCCGGGAGCCAGAACTATGGCTACACCTTC
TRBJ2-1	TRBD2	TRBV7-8	CASSYTSGDNEQFF	TGTGCCAGCAGCTATACTAGCGGCGACAATGAGCAGTTCTTC
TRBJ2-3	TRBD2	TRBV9	CASSARGGTTDTQYF	TGTGCCAGCAGCGCACGGGGGGGCACTACAGATACGCAGTATTTT
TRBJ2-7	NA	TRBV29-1	CSVQFVSYEQYF	TGCAGCGTTCAATTCGTTAGCTACGAGCAGTACTTC
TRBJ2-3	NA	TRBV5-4	CASSPTRTDTQYF	TGTGCCAGCAGCCCGACTAGAACAGATACGCAGTATTTT
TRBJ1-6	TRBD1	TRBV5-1	CASSWPHDRGVENSPLHF	TGCGCCAGCAGCTGGCCCCACGACAGGGGTGTTGAGAATTCACCCCTACACTTT
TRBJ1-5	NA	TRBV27	CASSSGHNNQPQHF	TGTGCCAGCAGTTCAGGACATAACAATCAGCCCCAGCATTTT
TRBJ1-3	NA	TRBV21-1	CASSKLGQGAANTIYF	TGTGCCAGCAGCAAATTAGGACAGGGGGCGGCGAACACCATATATTTT
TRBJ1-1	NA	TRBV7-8	CASSDLYQVYTEAFF	TGTGCCAGCAGCGATCTGTATCAGGTCTACACTGAAGCTTTCTTT
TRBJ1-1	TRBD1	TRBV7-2	CASSSTGGGGTEAFF	TGTGCCAGCAGCTCAACAGGGGGTGGAGGCACTGAAGCTTTCTTT
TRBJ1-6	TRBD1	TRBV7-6	CASSHEIRDRSSYNSPLHF	TGTGCCAGCAGCCACGAGATTCGGGACAGGAGCTCCTATAATTCACCCCTCCACTTT
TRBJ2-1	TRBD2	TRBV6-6	CASSGTSGEEQFF	TGTGCCAGCAGCGGGACTAGCGGAGAAGAGCAGTTCTTC
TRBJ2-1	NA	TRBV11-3	CASSSRERGAYNEQFF	TGTGCCAGCAGCTCCAGGGAGCGCGGGGCCTACAATGAGCAGTTCTTC
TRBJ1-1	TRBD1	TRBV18	CASSPAGTGANTEAFF	TGTGCCAGCTCACCAGCCGGGACAGGGGCGAACACTGAAGCTTTCTTT
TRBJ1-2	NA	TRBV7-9	CASSTGFENGYTF	TGTGCCAGCAGCACCGGGTTTGAGAATGGCTACACCTTC
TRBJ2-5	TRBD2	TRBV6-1	CASRLAGGQETQYF	TGTGCCAGCAGACTAGCGGGGGGGCAAGAGACCCAGTACTTC
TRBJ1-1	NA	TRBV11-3	CASSLLGADTEAFF	TGTGCCAGCAGCTTATTGGGGGCGGACACTGAAGCTTTCTTT
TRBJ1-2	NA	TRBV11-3	CASSLMSDYPHGYTF	TGTGCCAGCAGCTTAATGTCGGACTACCCCCATGGCTACACCTTC